This T cell receptor (beta chain) was profiled in a study of blood T cell repertoires in COVID-19. Study-level information: There were acute and convalescent COVID-19 samples, and they came from the United States, Italy and Spain. PBMCs, B-cell-depleted T cells, or T cells provided the cDNA or gDNA that made up the material.

Original handling: How many nucleated cells were present was estimated from reference gene primer amplification. Sequencing used immunoSEQ multiplex PCR; TCRdb keeps in-frame clones, though not all of them. V and J calls and clone size come straight from that table; D and trimming were deduced from the DNA. The sample carries roughly 150,000 clones, about 90% recorded once. The sequence was collected from a woman aged 70-85 years with acute or convalescent COVID-19. Sequencing was done on a sample of peripheral blood.

The CDR3 region is CASIAGNSYNEQFF. The CDR3 DNA reads as TGTGCCAGTATTGCGGGGAACTCCTACAATGAGCAGTTCTTC. The chain employs TRBV19 and TRBJ2-1, with D perhaps matching TRBD2 (6 bases). Germline V gives CDR1 LNHDA, CDR2 SQIVND (reference sequence). The CDR3 sequence is 14 residues long. Deletions cut 7 bases from V and 0 bases from J, with 10 bases between. Combining the CDR3 with reference TRBV19 and TRBJ2-1 gives the whole variable domain DGGITQSPKYLFRKEGQNVTLSCEQNLNHDAMYWYRQDPGQGLRLIYYSQIVNDFQKGDIAEGYSVSREKKESFPLTVTSAQKNPTAFYLCASIAGNSYNEQFFGPGTRLTVL.